The present TCR beta chain was sequenced within a study of blood T cell repertoires in COVID-19. In the study overall: Acute and convalescent COVID-19 samples came from the United States, Italy and Spain. PBMCs, B-cell-depleted T cells, or T cells provided the cDNA or gDNA that made up the material.

In the case of this clone: Mismatch with germline at one junction end may stem from a read error.

The CDR3 runs 14 residues. Germline CDR1 reads MNHNS; CDR2 reads SASEGT. Study processing details: It was from reference gene primer amplification that nucleated cell counts were estimated. Method: immunoSEQ multiplex PCR; TCRdb's copy keeps in-frame clones and lacks some. V, J and clone size were drawn from that table, and D and trimming were deduced from the DNA. The sample consists of around 120,000 clones, around 83% of them appearing once. V gene TRBV6-1 combines with J gene TRBJ1-5, with D maybe TRBD1 (6 bases). Sequencing input: peripheral blood. The clonotype comes from a man older than 75 with active or convalescent COVID-19. The CDR3 loop reads CASSEDRFNQPQHF. Written as DNA, the CDR3 is TGTGCCAGCAGCGAAGACAGGTTCAATCAGCCCCAGCATTTT.